The 22 T cell receptor beta chains presented below share a single source sample, sequenced in a study of tumor-infiltrating lymphocytes in primary liver carcinoma. From roughly 0.45 ug total RNA, TCR beta cDNA was generated with a primer in the constant region. TCR beta libraries came from three nested multiplex PCR rounds using slightly modified ARM-PCR. TRBV1-TRBV30 forward and Cbeta reverse primers drove the first two roughly 10-cycle rounds. TCRdb used MiXCR to reprocess the multiplex PCR reads, holding one entry per CDR3 protein. The sample gives approximately 320,000 distinct CDR3 sequences, around three fifths of which show up once; over 15% is in the top ten. Unsorted whole blood yielded the blood RNA, and germline DNA was also extracted. Material for sequencing was peripheral blood. The source is a young woman with primary liver carcinoma and hepatitis B virus infection.

This clonotype was recorded only once. This could be a read error, since a much larger clone is one nucleotide away. No conserved phenylalanine or tryptophan is present at the end of the CDR3, so a read error is the likely explanation. The J gene is TRBJ2-6, the V gene TRBV4-3, with TRBD1 matching 7 bases. Losses at the gene ends were 0 bases for V and 0 bases for J; bases not matched to a gene: 8. Germline V gene lookup returns CDR1 LGHNA and CDR2 YSLEER. This CDR3 contains 19 residues. The CDR3 sequence: CASSQDHGTVYSGANVLTL. DNA of the CDR3: TGCGCCAGCAGCCAAGATCACGGGACAGTCTACTCTGGGGCCAACGTCCTGACTTTA.

Of note for this clonotype: With a much larger clone just one base away, this may be a read error. The chain is built from TRBV6-5 and TRBJ1-1; a weak D match, TRBD1 (5 bases). The germline gives CDR1 MNHEY, CDR2 SVGAGI. The CDR3 sequence is 14 residues long. The V gene lost 2 bases and the J gene lost 4 bases, with 11 bases spanning the gap. In DNA form, the CDR3 reads TGTGCCAGCAGTTACATTCGAGGGGCCACTGAAGCTTTCTTT. Residues: CASSYIRGATEAFF.

This clonotype was counted ten times or more. This CDR3 is CASTEGLYEQYF. The CDR3 region has the DNA TGTGCCAGCACGGAGGGGCTCTACGAGCAGTACTTC. The gene calls are TRBV6-1 and TRBJ2-7, with D maybe TRBD2 (6 bases). Germline V lookup: CDR1 MNHNS, CDR2 SASEGT. Trimming left V 7 bases short and J 3 bases short, with 10 bases between. The length of the CDR3 is 12 residues.

The V call is TRBV7-9, the J call TRBJ1-1, with D unclear. V was shortened by 4 bases and J by 1 base, with 4 bases between the two germline ends. From germline, CDR1 is SEHNR and CDR2 FQNEAQ (reference sequence). CDR3 length equals 12 residues. DNA of the CDR3: TGTGCCAGCAGCTCTAGGAACACTGAAGCTTTCTTT. This sequence encodes CASSSRNTEAFF.

In regard to this clonotype: This may be a read error, as it is one base from a much larger clone. The chain combines TRBV6-5 with TRBJ2-3; TRBD2 matches 7 bases. Unmatched junction bases numbered 5, after V lost 5 bases and J lost 0 bases. The CDR3 extends over 15 amino acids. Per germline, CDR1 MNHEY and CDR2 SVGAGI. The DNA of the CDR3 is TGTGCCAGCAGTCCTAGCGGCCCAAGCACAGATACGCAGTATTTT. It translates to CASSPSGPSTDTQYF.

Points on this clonotype: This may come from a read error, since a much larger clone is one base off. The V call is TRBV29-1, the J call TRBJ1-1; 10 positions agree with TRBD1. The CDR3 extends over 15 amino acids. Germline CDR1 reads SQVTM; CDR2 reads ANQGSEA. This CDR3 is CIAGTGEGVSTEAFF. In nucleotides, the CDR3 is TGCATCGCTGGGACAGGGGAGGGTGTGAGCACTGAAGCTTTCTTT.

The rearrangement links TRBV14 to TRBJ1-6, with no clear D. V was cut by 0 bases and J by 10 bases, with 10 bases left in between. CDR1 is SGHDN and CDR2 is FVKESK in the germline V gene. This CDR3 region has 14 residues. The CDR3 nucleotides are TGTGCCAGCAGCCAAGAGACACCGGTGTCACCCCTCCACTTT. Protein: CASSQETPVSPLHF. Filled out from reference TRBV14 and TRBJ1-6, the complete variable domain reads EAGVTQFPSHSVIEKGQTVTLRCDPISGHDNLYWYRRVMGKEIKFLLHFVKESKQDESGMPNNRFLAERTGGTYSTLKVQPAELEDSGVYFCASSQETPVSPLHFGNGTRLTVT.

In its sample, this clonotype was seen a few times. CDR3 residues: CASRAGQQLNLLFF. The CDR3 nucleotides are TGTGCCAGCAGGGCGGGACAGCAACTTAATCTCCTGTTTTTT. This chain joins TRBV28 and TRBJ1-4; 7 bases are shared with TRBD1. This CDR3 has 14 amino acids. V lost 6 bases, J lost 14 bases, and 15 bases stayed unmatched. CDR1 is MDHEN and CDR2 is SYDVKM in the germline V gene.

This clonotype came up many times. The chain employs TRBV4-2 and TRBJ2-7; 8 positions match TRBD2. Losses at the gene ends were 8 bases for V and 3 bases for J; bases not matched to a gene: 12. The CDR3 spans 15 residues. Looked up from germline, CDR1 is LGHNA and CDR2 is YNFKEQ. This CDR3 reads CASDPGAGANYEQYF. DNA for the CDR3: TGTGCCAGCGATCCTGGAGCGGGAGCCAACTACGAGCAGTACTTC.

The rearrangement links TRBV30 to TRBJ2-7; D is unclear. This CDR3 comprises 13 residues. With 1 base removed from V and 0 bases from J, the gap between germline ends came to 7 bases. Per the germline V gene, CDR1 is GTSNPN and CDR2 is SVGIG (reference sequence). This chain's CDR3 is CAWSGRSSYEQYF. CDR3 DNA sequence: TGTGCCTGGAGTGGACGGAGCTCCTACGAGCAGTACTTC.

The sample holds many counts of this clonotype. This rearrangement joins TRBV11-2 to TRBJ2-1; TRBD2 matches 9 bases. Germline V gene lookup returns CDR1 SGHAT and CDR2 FQNNGV. With 1 base clipped from V and 9 bases from J, the junction kept 10 bases outside the gene matches. There are 16 residues in the CDR3. CDR3 sequence: CASSLGGGLAGPEQFF. CDR3 bases: TGTGCCAGCAGCTTAGGGGGGGGACTAGCAGGACCTGAGCAGTTCTTC.

The V call is TRBV12-3 or TRBV12-4, the J call TRBJ1-4; D gene uncertain. The CDR3 is 16 residues long. V dropped 0 bases and J dropped 4 bases, with 12 bases sitting between them. This chain's CDR3 is CASSLAYWLDNEKLFF. The DNA of the CDR3 is TGTGCCAGCAGTTTAGCGTACTGGTTGGATAATGAAAAACTGTTTTTT.

Note on this clonotype: This clone may be a read error of a much larger clone one base away. The rearrangement links TRBV6-6 to TRBJ2-5; D uncertain. Germline V gives CDR1 MNHNY, CDR2 SVGAGI (reference sequence). CDR3 size: 14 residues. DNA for the CDR3: TGTGCCAGCAGTTACGGGCGGACGCAAGGGACCCAGTACTTC. It specifies CASSYGRTQGTQYF.

This rearrangement joins TRBV10-2 to TRBJ1-1; D gene ambiguous. V dropped 6 bases and J dropped 1 base, with 9 bases sitting between them. CDR3 size: 13 residues. From germline, CDR1 is WSHSY and CDR2 SAAADI. The CDR3 coding sequence is TGCGCCAGCAGATCTGTGGGGAACACTGAAGCTTTCTTT. This codes for CASRSVGNTEAFF.

About this clonotype: Its ends do not fully match the called genes, so a read error is possible. The chain is built from TRBV29-1 and TRBJ2-7, with D unresolved. Germline-derived CDR1 and CDR2 are SQVTM and ANQGSEA. The CDR3 is 13 residues long. The CDR3: CSVEGNTTNEQHF. CDR3 in DNA: TGCAGCGTTGAGGGCAACACGACCAACGAGCAGCACTTC.

To note about this clonotype: A much larger clone lies one base from this, so it may be a read error. The V and J genes are TRBV29-1 and TRBJ2-3; D not resolved. The DNA end is a closer match to TRBJ1-5, so the J assignment may be wrong. In germline, CDR1 is SQVTM, CDR2 ANQGSEA. The CDR3 loop spans 16 amino acids. The DNA for the CDR3 is TGCAGCGTTGAAAATGGTAGTATCATCCACACAGATACGCAGCATTTT. Protein: CSVENGSIIHTDTQHF.

This clonotype was found a few times. Its ends do not fully match the called genes, so a read error is possible. The chain combines TRBV7-8 with TRBJ2-3; D may be TRBD2 (5 bases). The CDR3 sequence is 13 residues long. Germline loops: CDR1 SGHVS, CDR2 FQNEAQ. This CDR3 reads CATSPLVSDTQYF. CDR3 in DNA: TGTGCCACCAGCCCACTAGTATCAGATACGCAGTATTTT.

Turning to this clonotype: One junction end disagrees with the germline gene, perhaps due to a read error. The chain links TRBV11-2 to TRBJ1-1; no definite D call. This CDR3 has 14 residues. From germline, CDR1 is SGHAT and CDR2 FQNNGV. CDR3: CASSLGGSHIEAFF. CDR3 DNA: TGCGCCAGCAGCTTAGGAGGCTCTCACATTGAAGCTTTCTTT.

This clonotype was counted at least ten times. The chain carries TRBV4-3 and TRBJ2-3; D may be TRBD2 (5 bases). Per germline, CDR1 LGHNA and CDR2 YSLEER. The germline V and J ends were trimmed by 6 bases and 0 bases, with 16 bases remaining between them. This CDR3 contains 16 residues. The CDR3 DNA follows: TGCGCCAGCAGTCCCAACAGCGGAACTAGCACAGATACGCAGTATTTT. Translated: CASSPNSGTSTDTQYF.

Comment on this clonotype: A much larger clone lies a single base off, so this may be a read error. The rearrangement uses TRBV7-9 and TRBJ2-7, with D possibly being TRBD1 (5 bases). The germline CDR1 and CDR2 sequences are SEHNR and FQNEAQ (reference sequence). The CDR3 consists of 12 residues. The CDR3 sequence is CASSLWGNEHYF. The CDR3 DNA is TGTGCCAGCAGCTTATGGGGCAACGAGCACTACTTC.

This clonotype was counted a few times. V is TRBV5-4 and J is TRBJ2-7; TRBD2 aligns across 8 bases. V shed 0 bases, J shed 2 bases, and the junction held 4 bases outside the gene matches. Germline V CDR1 and CDR2: SGHNT, YYREEE (reference sequence). The CDR3 runs 15 residues. The CDR3 loop reads CASSLDSGGTYEQYF. The CDR3 region has the DNA TGTGCCAGCAGCTTGGACAGCGGGGGAACCTACGAGCAGTACTTC.

This clonotype has just a few counts. The final CDR3 position lacks the conserved phenylalanine or tryptophan, pointing to a likely read error. No DNA is shown, since the ends of the CDR3 on it are uncertain; the CDR3 is the one TCRdb lists. V usage is TRBV29-1 and J usage is TRBJ1-2; the table's D gene call, TRBD1, was not cross checked with the DNA. Germline V gives CDR1 SQVTM, CDR2 ANQGSEA. The CDR3 sequence runs 11 residues, both termini included. The CDR3 is CSTFFGLTANL.